This T cell receptor beta chain was found in a study of shared clonotypes between healthy human individuals (dated by TCRdb to 2019 to 2021). Regarding the study in general: The cohort comprised a couple of women and three men aged 18 to 49 years. For each donor, three plates each were used for CD4 naive and CD4 memory, two plates were used for CD8 naive, and one plate was used for CD8 memory. To increase sequencing depth and limit assay-specific biases, different laboratories used diverse techniques to prepare libraries and sequence TCR repertoires. Each donor's leukapheresis produced roughly between roughly 0.85 and 9 billion PBMCs. Blood TCR repertoires of five healthy adults were deeply sequenced to estimate repertoire size and the extent of clonotype sharing between individuals. Summary of the overall study and its limitations: Pairwise subsampling indicated that sequencing depth was expected to affect the degree of clonotype sharing among donors. Because the study included only a small number of donors, the genetic and exposure-history diversity represented was limited. Estimated clonotype richness was generally larger for naive than for memory subsets. Sampling was limited to blood, and TCR repertoires in tissue likely differ from TCR repertoires in blood. Clonotypes shared by all four sorted-subset donors showed higher generation probabilities than non-shared clonotypes. Rarefaction of sorted-subset datasets indicated incomplete sequencing despite the large sequencing depth. Sharing across a handful of donors was observed for around 5% of naive CD4, over 3% of naive CD8, about 2.5% of memory CD4, and roughly 0.4% of memory CD8 clonotypes.

The donors were healthy, HIV-negative adults who had no recently reported acute infections or vaccinations. Every donor was a Caucasian adult residing in Nashville, Tennessee, USA. CD4+ T cells were enriched by magnetic negative selection; naive cells were then positively selected on CD45RA, and the negative fraction formed the memory subset. Blood was obtained by leukapheresis, after which PBMCs were separated by Ficoll-Histopaque density gradient centrifugation and cryopreserved in liquid nitrogen vapor phase. Analytical flow cytometry was used to check the purity and quantity of each magnetically sorted T cell population. Genomic DNA was isolated from each sorted fraction and quantified by UV absorbance on a Nanodrop 2000c. Per the germline V gene, KGHSH is the CDR1 and LQKENI is the CDR2. Trimming at the junction amounts to 3 bases on V and 6 bases on J, and the germline ends lie 11 bases apart. Inclusive of the bounding cysteine and phenylalanine, the CDR3 is 14 residues long. Kept here is only the CDR3 DNA, which spans 42 bases and is read in frame from base 1.

This clone showed up just once. Its antigen target is currently unknown. Base qualities are not recorded, but no much larger clone differs from it by a single base. Using the deep immunoSEQ assay, TCR CDR3 regions were amplified from genomic DNA by multiplex PCR. Extracted genomic DNA from each cell subset was distributed evenly across all wells of several immunoSEQ 96-well plates, and each plate was treated as a replicate. For sorted subsets, roughly 190 ng of genomic DNA, equivalent to about 30,000 T cell genomes, went into each replicate PCR. Purified libraries were quantified with a Qubit 3.0 fluorometer, sized on a Bioanalyzer 2100, and re-quantified with the KAPA Library Quantification kit. A separate single-read 150-cycle Illumina NextSeq 550 flow cell was used to sequence each immunoSEQ 96-well plate. In the source study's methods: Because the immunoSEQ output held only junctional sequences and lacked quality scores, the filtering could not match the filtering applied to full-length reads. Sequences were annotated with PyIR, a Python wrapper for IgBLAST v1.9, and V/J genes and CDR3 were assigned using IMGT germline references. Reads were filtered out if the reads had weak V/J assignments (E-value above 1e-6), no CDR3, stop codons, out-of-frame junctions, or ambiguous translated residues. V3J clonotypes were defined as sequences sharing an identical inferred V gene, J gene, and CDR3 amino acid sequence. The percentage overlap between two repertoires was calculated by dividing the number of shared unique clonotypes by the size of the smaller repertoire. Repertoire richness was assessed with RTK rarefaction, the Chao1 estimator, and Recon v2.1 estimates of unobserved clonotypes. For all TCRbeta clonotypes obtained by the gDNA method from a few donors, generation probabilities were computed with OLGA. Held by TCRdb, this immuneACCESS table contains in-frame sequences only and omits some clones. Under half of the omission traces to an unresolved V gene where checked; the cause of the rest is unknown. V, J and clone size reflect that table, while D and trimming were determined from the DNA. The sample table holds 600,000 to 750,000 clones, of which 55% to 80% were seen once. The ten largest clones capture under 2% of the sample.

The chain was built from TRBV18 and TRBJ1-4; the D gene is not confidently resolved. Source material: memory CD4+ T cells sorted from blood. Reading the label with the study, this specimen's cell subset or site is: CD45RA-negative fraction. The receptor was derived from a woman in her thirties in good health. The nucleotide sequence reads as follows: TGTGCCAGCTCACCGGCCGGGTCGGATGAAAAACTGTTTTTT. It encodes CASSPAGSDEKLFF.